Each of the 20 T cell receptor beta chains below was sequenced from the same sample in a study of cytomegalovirus exposure and HLA in healthy donors. PCR amplification relied on 60 Vbeta primers (plus 13 Jbeta primers). Assay used: immunoSEQ multiplex PCR; TCRdb lists only in-frame clones, some missing. In the table there are 150,000 to 200,000 clones, approximately 80% of which are singletons. Sequencing was carried out using PBMCs. These receptors all stem from a young man in good health and CMV-seronegative.

V gene TRBV28 combines with J gene TRBJ1-3, with no clear D. The germline V gene encodes CDR1 MDHEN and CDR2 SYDVKM. This CDR3 comprises 17 residues. V lost 4 bases, J lost 0 bases, and 16 bases lay in between. CDR3: CASSSPLAGLSGNTIYF. CDR3 nucleotides: TGTGCCAGCAGTTCCCCCTTGGCAGGACTCTCTGGAAACACCATATATTTT.

The J gene is TRBJ1-1, the V gene TRBV19; TRBD1 agrees at 11 bases. V shed 4 bases, J shed 7 bases, and the junction held 5 bases outside the gene matches. Germline loops: CDR1 LNHDA, CDR2 SQIVND (reference sequence). The length of the CDR3 is 14 residues. CDR3 in amino acids: CASSTRDRGYEAFF. The CDR3 DNA follows: TGTGCCAGTAGTACTAGGGACAGGGGGTATGAAGCTTTCTTT.

The chain carries TRBV7-2 and TRBJ1-3, with TRBD1 identical over 8 bases. The CDR3 is 12 amino acids. Germline loops: CDR1 SGHTA, CDR2 FQGNSA. The V segment lost 4 bases and the J segment 9 bases; nucleotides outside the gene matches: 2. The CDR3 DNA is TGTGCCAGCAGCTCAACAGGGGGCACCATATATTTT. As protein: CASSSTGGTIYF.

This clone was seen once. The CDR3 DNA reads as TGTGCCAGCGATCGGGGGAGCAATCAGCCCCAGCATTTT. The encoded protein is CASDRGSNQPQHF. The V gene is TRBV2, the J gene TRBJ1-5, with TRBD1 as a possible D gene (5 bases). The ends were cut back, 8 bases at V and 1 base at J, with 9 bases in the middle. Germline V gene sequence: CDR1 SNHLY, CDR2 FYNNEI. The CDR3 sequence is 13 residues long.

The chain links TRBV6-1 to TRBJ2-7, with 10 nucleotides matching TRBD2. Losses at the gene ends were 2 bases for V and 6 bases for J; bases not matched to a gene: 10. The CDR3 has 16 residues. From germline, CDR1 is MNHNS and CDR2 SASEGT. The CDR3 sequence: CASSESGGLARVEQYF. The CDR3 DNA follows: TGTGCCAGCAGTGAATCGGGGGGACTAGCGCGAGTCGAGCAGTACTTC.

The V call is TRBV19, the J call TRBJ1-2, with 7 bases identical to TRBD1. This CDR3 contains 15 residues. Germline lookup yields CDR1 LNHDA and CDR2 SQIVND (reference sequence). Trimming cost V 4 bases and J 7 bases; bases outside gene matches: 12. The CDR3 protein is CASSNTNRGVGGYTF. The CDR3 nucleotides are TGTGCCAGTAGTAACACAAACAGGGGAGTTGGTGGCTACACCTTC.

The rearrangement joins TRBV5-8 to TRBJ1-2; D is unclear. The V end was cut by 3 bases, the J end by 4 bases, with 10 bases between. The germline V gene has CDR1 SGHTS and CDR2 YDEGEE. The CDR3 runs 13 residues. CDR3 DNA sequence: TGTGCCAGCAGCTCTCGGACTTTCTATGGCTACACCTTC. Encoded protein: CASSSRTFYGYTF.

The V gene is TRBV19, the J gene TRBJ2-1; 7 bases map to TRBD1. This CDR3 is 15 amino acids long. The V segment lost 5 bases and the J segment 6 bases; nucleotides outside the gene matches: 10. The germline V gene encodes CDR1 LNHDA and CDR2 SQIVND (reference sequence). The CDR3 reads CASSHDRDSPNEQFF. As DNA, the CDR3 is TGTGCCAGTAGTCATGACCGGGACAGTCCCAATGAGCAGTTCTTC.

V usage is TRBV9 and J usage is TRBJ2-7; TRBD1 aligns across 7 bases. Trimming at V came to 4 bases and at J to 3 bases, leaving 4 bases not matched to a gene. Germline values: CDR1 SGDLS, CDR2 YYNGEE. There are 13 residues in the CDR3. The CDR3 reads CASSTRTGYEQYF. The DNA for the CDR3 is TGTGCCAGCAGCACCCGGACAGGCTACGAGCAGTACTTC.

The chain recombines TRBV7-9 with TRBJ1-6; a possible D gene is TRBD1 (5 bases). Germline V gives CDR1 SEHNR, CDR2 FQNEAQ (reference sequence). The CDR3 runs 14 residues. V was clipped by 5 bases and J by 14 bases, with 19 bases between them. The chain's CDR3 is CASSARQGPGALHF. CDR3 DNA: TGTGCCAGCAGCGCGAGGCAGGGACCGGGGGCCCTCCACTTT.

The CDR3 nucleotides are TGCGCCAGCAGCCCGATGACAGGGTTTTACGGCTACACCTTC. This gives the protein CASSPMTGFYGYTF. The gene calls are TRBV5-1 and TRBJ1-2; 7 nucleotides line up with TRBD1. Trimming at V came to 4 bases and at J to 8 bases, leaving 11 bases not matched to a gene. CDR1 and CDR2 (germline): SGHRS, YFSETQ. The CDR3 loop spans 14 amino acids.

This clone is a singleton in its sample. The chain has TRBV4-2 and TRBJ2-5; no firm D call. The J call may be faulty, since TRBJ2-7 better matches the DNA end. Germline V lookup: CDR1 LGHNA, CDR2 YNFKEQ. This CDR3 contains 15 residues. DNA for the CDR3: TGTGCCAGCAGCCAAGAGACGAGTAGCTCCTACGAGCAGTACTTC. Its protein product is CASSQETSSSYEQYF.

The J gene is TRBJ1-2, the V gene TRBV4-1; the D is unclear. CDR3 length: 16 amino acids. Germline V CDR1 and CDR2: MGHRA, YSYEKL. Trimming shortened V by 0 bases and J by 8 bases, and 19 bases separated the two germline ends. CDR3: CASSQEAGRYTLGYTF. For the CDR3, the DNA is TGCGCCAGCAGCCAAGAGGCGGGGAGGTACACTCTCGGCTACACCTTC.

The rearrangement joins TRBV27 to TRBJ2-1; the D gene is possibly TRBD2 (5 bases). Trimming took off 5 bases at V and 0 bases at J, with 17 bases between the two ends. This CDR3 spans 17 amino acids. CDR1 is MNHEY, CDR2 SMNVEV, per germline (reference sequence). The CDR3 DNA follows: TGTGCCAGCAGTCTCCGGTTTTTAGGGAGCTCCTACAATGAGCAGTTCTTC. This gives the protein CASSLRFLGSSYNEQFF.

In regard to this clone: Within the sample, other DNA sequences also encode this same CDR3. The V and J genes are TRBV28 and TRBJ1-5, with 9 bases lining up with TRBD1. With V trimmed by 5 bases and J by 4 bases, 0 bases remained unmatched. The CDR3 is 13 residues long. CDR1 is MDHEN and CDR2 is SYDVKM in the germline V gene. The CDR3: CASSDRGNQPQHF. CDR3 DNA: TGTGCCAGCAGTGACAGGGGGAATCAGCCCCAGCATTTT.

V and J are TRBV6-5 and TRBJ1-1; weak D call: TRBD1 (5 bases). V shed 0 bases and J shed 5 bases, with 7 bases lying between them. This CDR3 has 13 amino acids. Germline V gives CDR1 MNHEY, CDR2 SVGAGI. For the CDR3, the DNA is TGTGCCAGCAGTTACTCGGGGGGAACTGAAGCTTTCTTT. Translating it yields CASSYSGGTEAFF.

This chain connects TRBV11-3 to TRBJ2-7; 11 nucleotides line up with TRBD1. V lost 3 bases to trimming and J lost 9 bases; unmatched junction nucleotides: 7. Germline V gene data show CDR1 as SGHNT and CDR2 as YENEEA. The CDR3 totals 14 residues. CDR3 DNA sequence: TGTGCCAGCAGCTTTGGGACAGGGGGTAGTACGCAGTACTTC. It translates to CASSFGTGGSTQYF.

This clone occurred once. The J gene is TRBJ2-7, the V gene TRBV28; D might be TRBD1 (5 bases). Trimming pared 5 bases from V and 3 bases from J, leaving 14 bases between. Germline V gene sequence: CDR1 MDHEN, CDR2 SYDVKM. The CDR3 covers 14 residues. DNA of the CDR3: TGTGCCAGCAGTCTCACAGGAGCCTTCTACGAGCAGTACTTC. Residues: CASSLTGAFYEQYF.

The chain carries TRBV25-1 and TRBJ2-6; D is unresolved. Germline assignment: CDR1 MGHDK and CDR2 SYGVNS. The CDR3 sequence is 14 residues long. V lost 3 bases and J 6 bases, leaving 9 bases between the germline ends. CDR3 residues: CASSDWAEANVLTF. CDR3 nucleotides: TGTGCCAGCAGTGACTGGGCTGAGGCCAACGTCCTGACTTTC.

The V gene is TRBV5-4, the J gene TRBJ2-3, with a weak D call TRBD1 (6 bases). Between the trimmed V and J ends, which lost 2 bases and 1 base, there was a span of 8 bases. Germline CDR1 reads SGHNT; CDR2 reads YYREEE (reference sequence). CDR3 size: 14 residues. CDR3 nucleotides: TGTGCCAGCAGCTTAGGGGGTGGCACAGATACGCAGTATTTT. Protein product: CASSLGGGTDTQYF.